Shown below are 4 T cell receptor beta chains from a single sample sequenced in a study of T cell responses to AZD1222 COVID-19 vaccine (dated by TCRdb to about 2021). In light of the paper, this sample's time point label describes: about 28 days (+/-7) after the second vaccine dose. Libraries were prepared through the immunoSEQ multiplex PCR assay. Imported from immuneACCESS, the table was reduced by TCRdb to in-frame sequences with V and J called. These copies leave out some clones; in studies compared against another copy, an unresolved V gene accounts for under half, and the cause of the remainder is not known. Counted in this sample were approximately 84,000 clones; about four fifths of them appeared once. In total, the top ten clones hold about 1.3% of the sample. The sample in question was peripheral blood, obtained 28 days after the second AZD1222 dose. The receptors stem from an adult who received the AZD1222 COVID-19 vaccine.

The chain is built from TRBV30 and TRBJ1-2, with D tentatively TRBD1 (6 bases). Per the germline V gene, CDR1 is GTSNPN and CDR2 is SVGIG (reference sequence). V lost 0 bases to trimming and J lost 6 bases, with 8 bases between them. CDR3 length: 12 amino acids. CDR3 region: CAWSVPGDGYTF. CDR3 in DNA: TGTGCCTGGAGTGTACCAGGGGATGGCTACACCTTC.

This chain connects TRBV5-1 to TRBJ2-3, with a possible D match to TRBD2 (6 bases). Trimming stripped 6 bases from V and 0 bases from J, with 14 bases between. This CDR3 is built from 15 residues. Germline CDR1 SGHRS, CDR2 YFSETQ. The CDR3 reads CASTLSGPSTDTQYF. The CDR3 region has the DNA TGCGCCAGCACACTTAGCGGTCCTAGCACAGATACGCAGTATTTT.

The chain links TRBV28 to TRBJ2-3; D remains unclear. V lost 4 bases to trimming and J lost 3 bases, with 5 bases between them. This CDR3 has 12 amino acids. Germline values: CDR1 MDHEN, CDR2 SYDVKM. DNA of the CDR3: TGTGCCAGCAGTTCCATAACAGATACGCAGTATTTT. This translates into CASSSITDTQYF. The whole variable domain, remainder taken from reference TRBV28 and TRBJ2-3, is DVKVTQSSRYLVKRTGEKVFLECVQDMDHENMFWYRQDPGLGLRLIYFSYDVKMKEKGDIPEGYSVSREKKERFSLILESASTNQTSMYLCASSSITDTQYFGPGTRLTVL.

The V call is TRBV4-3, the J call TRBJ2-7; no definite D call. The ends were cut back, 0 bases at V and 0 bases at J, with 6 bases in the middle. Germline CDR1 and CDR2: LGHNA and YSLEER. The CDR3 is made up of 14 amino acids. In DNA, the CDR3 is TGCGCCAGCAGCCAAGATTACGACTCCTACGAGCAGTACTTC. It codes for CASSQDYDSYEQYF.